This is a list of T cell receptor beta chains from one sample in a study of shared clonotypes between healthy human individuals. Using immunoSEQ multiplex PCR, the repertoire was profiled, and TCRdb retains in-frame clones only, with some absent. The sample lists approximately 2,000,000 clones; approximately 90% were seen once. Sequenced material: naive CD4+ T cells from PBMCs. The source is a man between 18 and 29 years old in good health. Some clones in this sample may be carry-over from other donors' samples. Each CDR3 is given with its conserved first and last residue. The order of the fields is V gene, J gene, D gene, clone size, CDR3 protein, CDR3 DNA. A D gene is named only where the DNA matches it firmly. Expanded clones get a size class; other rows say once, few or many, or leave the size out.

v_call: TRBV5-1
j_call: TRBJ2-3
d_call: TRBD1
clone_size: .
cdr3_aa: CASSARQGGGTDTQYF
cdr3_nt: TGCGCCAGCAGCGCCCGACAGGGGGGTGGGACAGATACGCAGTATTTT

v_call: TRBV4-1
j_call: TRBJ1-2
d_call: .
clone_size: .
cdr3_aa: CASSHPATRYGYTF
cdr3_nt: TGCGCCAGCAGCCACCCCGCCACTCGGTATGGCTACACCTTC

v_call: TRBV5-4
j_call: TRBJ2-1
d_call: TRBD2
clone_size: .
cdr3_aa: CASSLVGGAYNEQFF
cdr3_nt: TGTGCCAGCAGCTTGGTGGGAGGGGCGTACAATGAGCAGTTCTTC

v_call: TRBV15
j_call: TRBJ1-2
d_call: .
clone_size: .
cdr3_aa: CATSSHGPGNGYTF
cdr3_nt: TGTGCCACCAGCAGCCACGGACCGGGTAATGGCTACACCTTC

v_call: TRBV7-3
j_call: TRBJ2-2
d_call: .
clone_size: once
cdr3_aa: CASSLIGGGSTGELFF
cdr3_nt: TGTGCCAGCAGCTTAATCGGGGGCGGGTCCACCGGGGAGCTGTTTTTT

v_call: TRBV27
j_call: TRBJ2-7
d_call: TRBD1
clone_size: .
cdr3_aa: CASRGQGALEQYF
cdr3_nt: TGTGCCAGCAGAGGACAGGGGGCGCTTGAGCAGTACTTC

v_call: TRBV6-5
j_call: TRBJ1-1
d_call: .
clone_size: .
cdr3_aa: CASSDREAFF
cdr3_nt: TGTGCCAGCAGCGACCGAGAAGCTTTCTTT

v_call: TRBV9
j_call: TRBJ2-1
d_call: .
clone_size: .
cdr3_aa: CASSHRGGEQFF
cdr3_nt: TGTGCCAGCAGCCACAGGGGAGGTGAGCAGTTCTTC

v_call: TRBV5-1
j_call: TRBJ2-5
d_call: TRBD2
clone_size: .
cdr3_aa: CASSLVRASGQETQYF
cdr3_nt: TGCGCCAGCAGCTTGGTTAGGGCTAGCGGGCAAGAGACCCAGTACTTC

v_call: TRBV2
j_call: TRBJ2-1
d_call: .
clone_size: .
cdr3_aa: CASSKGWVEQFF
cdr3_nt: TGTGCCAGCAGTAAGGGTTGGGTTGAGCAGTTCTTC

v_call: TRBV29-1
j_call: TRBJ2-3
d_call: .
clone_size: once
cdr3_aa: CSVERRGPDTQYF
cdr3_nt: TGCAGCGTTGAACGGCGGGGCCCAGATACGCAGTATTTT

v_call: TRBV7-2
j_call: TRBJ2-7
d_call: TRBD1
clone_size: .
cdr3_aa: CASSLRQGSYEQYF
cdr3_nt: TGTGCCAGCAGCTTACGACAGGGCTCCTACGAGCAGTACTTC

v_call: TRBV15
j_call: TRBJ1-5
d_call: .
clone_size: .
cdr3_aa: CATSRDLGQPQHF
cdr3_nt: TGTGCCACCAGCAGAGATCTTGGTCAGCCCCAGCATTTT

v_call: TRBV7-2
j_call: TRBJ2-7
d_call: .
clone_size: .
cdr3_aa: CASSLVWSRDEQYF
cdr3_nt: TGTGCCAGCAGCTTAGTTTGGAGCAGGGACGAGCAGTACTTC

v_call: TRBV6-5
j_call: TRBJ1-6
d_call: .
clone_size: .
cdr3_aa: CASSPDSFDSPLHF
cdr3_nt: TGTGCCAGCAGCCCCGACAGTTTTGATTCACCCCTCCACTTT

v_call: TRBV25-1
j_call: TRBJ1-2
d_call: .
clone_size: .
cdr3_aa: CASSGRDFYGYTF
cdr3_nt: TGTGCCAGCAGTGGACGGGACTTCTATGGCTACACCTTC

v_call: TRBV5-1
j_call: TRBJ1-2
d_call: .
clone_size: few
cdr3_aa: CASSFNPLGGYGYTF
cdr3_nt: TGCGCCAGCAGCTTTAATCCCCTCGGGGGTTATGGCTACACCTTC

v_call: TRBV10-3
j_call: TRBJ1-3
d_call: .
clone_size: .
cdr3_aa: CAISESSRSGNTIYF
cdr3_nt: TGTGCCATCAGTGAGTCGAGTCGCTCTGGAAACACCATATATTTT

v_call: TRBV5-1
j_call: TRBJ2-1
d_call: .
clone_size: once
cdr3_aa: CASSLYVGYNEQFF
cdr3_nt: TGCGCCAGCAGCTTATATGTCGGATACAATGAGCAGTTCTTC

v_call: TRBV2
j_call: TRBJ1-1
d_call: TRBD1
clone_size: .
cdr3_aa: CASRANRGWMTEAFF
cdr3_nt: TGTGCCAGCAGAGCAAACAGGGGGTGGATGACTGAAGCTTTCTTT

v_call: TRBV7-2
j_call: TRBJ1-2
d_call: TRBD1
clone_size: .
cdr3_aa: CASRPYAGTGGGYGYTF
cdr3_nt: TGTGCCAGCAGGCCGTACGCCGGGACAGGGGGCGGCTATGGCTACACCTTC

v_call: TRBV7-2
j_call: TRBJ2-3
d_call: TRBD2
clone_size: .
cdr3_aa: CASSPIGLAGENTQYF
cdr3_nt: TGTGCCAGCAGCCCGATCGGACTAGCGGGAGAAAATACGCAGTATTTT

v_call: TRBV5-8
j_call: TRBJ1-5
d_call: TRBD1
clone_size: .
cdr3_aa: CASSFRGAGGYNQPQHF
cdr3_nt: TGTGCCAGCAGCTTCCGCGGGGCAGGGGGCTACAATCAGCCCCAGCATTTT

v_call: TRBV19
j_call: TRBJ2-3
d_call: .
clone_size: .
cdr3_aa: CASSINLGPTPYF
cdr3_nt: TGTGCCAGTAGTATAAATTTGGGACCGACCCCGTATTTT

v_call: TRBV6-4
j_call: TRBJ2-2
d_call: .
clone_size: .
cdr3_aa: CASSDGGARPGELFF
cdr3_nt: TGTGCCAGCAGTGACGGGGGGGCGCGTCCCGGGGAGCTGTTTTTT

v_call: TRBV7-2
j_call: TRBJ2-3
d_call: .
clone_size: .
cdr3_aa: CASSLAPDTQYF
cdr3_nt: TGTGCCAGCAGCTTGGCCCCAGATACGCAGTATTTT

v_call: TRBV5-1
j_call: TRBJ2-5
d_call: .
clone_size: .
cdr3_aa: CASSLGGVASSQETQYF
cdr3_nt: TGCGCCAGCAGCTTGGGTGGGGTAGCGTCTAGCCAAGAGACCCAGTACTTC

v_call: TRBV28
j_call: TRBJ2-4
d_call: TRBD2
clone_size: .
cdr3_aa: CASSLGTGGTKNIQYF
cdr3_nt: TGTGCCAGCAGTCTGGGGACGGGAGGTACCAAAAACATTCAGTACTTC

v_call: TRBV28
j_call: TRBJ1-5
d_call: .
clone_size: .
cdr3_aa: CASSFVLGNQPQHF
cdr3_nt: TGTGCCAGCAGTTTTGTCCTAGGCAATCAGCCCCAGCATTTT

v_call: TRBV19
j_call: TRBJ1-1
d_call: .
clone_size: .
cdr3_aa: CASSIYLRDGDTEAFF
cdr3_nt: TGTGCCAGTAGTATTTATCTCCGGGACGGGGACACTGAAGCTTTCTTT

v_call: TRBV25-1
j_call: TRBJ1-6
d_call: TRBD1
clone_size: .
cdr3_aa: CASSDPRQGAGSPLHF
cdr3_nt: TGTGCCAGCAGTGATCCCCGGCAGGGGGCTGGTTCACCCCTCCACTTT

v_call: TRBV6-6
j_call: TRBJ1-2
d_call: TRBD1
clone_size: .
cdr3_aa: CASTGQGNYGYTF
cdr3_nt: TGTGCCAGCACGGGACAGGGGAACTATGGCTACACCTTC

v_call: TRBV5-1
j_call: TRBJ2-2
d_call: TRBD1
clone_size: .
cdr3_aa: CASSHDRGRKEYTGELFF
cdr3_nt: TGCGCCAGCAGCCATGACAGGGGGCGTAAGGAATACACCGGGGAGCTGTTTTTT

v_call: TRBV28
j_call: TRBJ1-5
d_call: .
clone_size: .
cdr3_aa: CASSSPGEDQPQHF
cdr3_nt: TGTGCCAGCAGTTCCCCCGGGGAGGACCAGCCCCAGCATTTT

v_call: TRBV4-3
j_call: TRBJ1-3
d_call: .
clone_size: few
cdr3_aa: CASSRQTGGNTIYF
cdr3_nt: TGCGCCAGCAGCCGGCAAACAGGGGGAAACACCATATATTTT